Presented here are 6 T cell receptor beta chains from one specimen sequenced in a study of T cell responses to AZD1222 COVID-19 vaccine. Clones were read by immunoSEQ multiplex PCR, and TCRdb kept only the in-frame ones, dropping some. The sample yields approximately 180,000 clones, approximately 90% seen once. This specimen consisted of peripheral blood, obtained on day 0 of AZD1222 vaccination. Every receptor here comes from an adult in good health.

This clone was seen just once. The chain recombines TRBV9 with TRBJ2-5; TRBD2 agrees at 7 bases. The CDR3 extends over 15 amino acids. The V gene end was trimmed by 0 bases and the J gene end by 1 base; junction bases not matched to a gene: 3. The germline V gene has CDR1 SGDLS and CDR2 YYNGEE. In nucleotides, the CDR3 is TGTGCCAGCAGCGTAGCGCTAGCGGCCCAAGAGACCCAGTACTTC. Translated: CASSVALAAQETQYF.

The chain combines TRBV3-1 (or the pseudogene TRBV3-2) with TRBJ2-5; the match to TRBD2 covers 7 bases. Unmatched junction bases numbered 6, after V lost 3 bases and J lost 2 bases. CDR1 is LGHDT, CDR2 YNNKEL, per germline (reference sequence). The CDR3 loop spans 15 amino acids. CDR3 bases: TGTGCCAGCAGCCAGAGCGGACTAGATCAAGAGACCCAGTACTTC. This codes for CASSQSGLDQETQYF.

This rearrangement joins TRBV19 to TRBJ2-3; D is possibly TRBD2 (5 bases). V lost 10 bases and J lost 4, with 18 bases in between. Germline lookup yields CDR1 LNHDA and CDR2 SQIVND (reference sequence). The CDR3 is 14 residues long. CDR3 amino acids: CATAARRGSDTQYF. DNA for the CDR3: TGTGCCACTGCCGCCCGCCGAGGGTCAGATACGCAGTATTTT.

The chain links TRBV6-5 to TRBJ1-6; no clear D gene. Looked up from germline, CDR1 is MNHEY and CDR2 is SVGAGI. V was clipped by 0 bases and J by 7 bases, with 13 bases between them. CDR3 length: 16 amino acids. This chain's CDR3 is CASSYSTWEVNSPLHF. DNA of the CDR3: TGTGCCAGCAGTTACTCCACCTGGGAGGTGAATTCACCCCTCCACTTT.

Only one count was recorded for this clone. Here the CDR3 reads CASSSHGGGAGVTEAFF. CDR3 DNA: TGTGCCAGCAGTAGCCACGGTGGGGGCGCTGGGGTCACTGAAGCTTTCTTT. V is TRBV28 and J is TRBJ1-1, with a possible D match to TRBD1 (6 bases). This CDR3 region has 17 residues. The V end was cut by 5 bases, the J end by 4 bases, with 23 bases between. Germline CDR1 reads MDHEN; CDR2 reads SYDVKM.

The J gene is TRBJ1-1, the V gene TRBV2; 7 positions agree with TRBD1. J lost 1 base, V lost 6 bases, and 5 bases had no gene match. Germline V gene sequence: CDR1 SNHLY, CDR2 FYNNEI. The CDR3 runs to 14 residues. CDR3 loop: CASRKTGTNTEAFF. For the CDR3, the DNA is TGTGCCAGCAGAAAGACAGGGACGAACACTGAAGCTTTCTTT.